Below, 13 T cell receptor beta chains from the same sample are listed, as sequenced in a study of blood T cell repertoires in COVID-19. Sequencing was performed with immunoSEQ multiplex PCR; in TCRdb, only in-frame clones are kept and a portion is missing. The table lists almost 250,000 clones, roughly 83% of them singletons. The sample taken for sequencing was peripheral blood. The receptor source for this set is a woman of 80 years or more with COVID-19, enrolled during active disease.

This chain joins TRBV19 and TRBJ2-6; D not certain. Germline V CDR1 and CDR2: LNHDA, SQIVND (reference sequence). V shed 5 bases and J shed 0 bases, with 8 bases lying between them. The CDR3 sequence is 15 residues long. The CDR3 sequence is CASSATFSGANVLTF. CDR3 nucleotide sequence: TGTGCCAGTAGTGCAACTTTCTCTGGGGCCAACGTCCTGACTTTC.

The chain joins TRBV6-2 or TRBV6-3 to TRBJ1-1, with D uncertain. This CDR3 region has 13 residues. Trimming removed 5 bases from V and 2 bases from J, with 9 bases in between. The germline V gene has CDR1 MNHEY and CDR2 SVGEGT. CDR3 residues: CASSPRSNTEAFF. CDR3 nucleotide sequence: TGTGCCAGCAGTCCAAGGAGCAACACTGAAGCTTTCTTT.

This chain connects TRBV7-2 to TRBJ1-2; possible D gene TRBD1, 6 bases. The V gene lost 5 bases and the J gene lost 7 bases, with 17 bases spanning the gap. This CDR3 has 14 residues. In germline, CDR1 is SGHTA, CDR2 FQGNSA. The CDR3 region is CASSNKDSRGGYTF. CDR3 nucleotides: TGTGCCAGCAGCAATAAGGACAGCAGGGGTGGCTACACCTTC.

This clone was observed once. This chain links TRBV10-3 with TRBJ1-2; TRBD1 is a possible D gene (5 bases). V gave up 4 bases and J gave up 2 bases, with 11 bases separating them. Germline V gene lookup returns CDR1 ENHRY and CDR2 SYGVKD. This CDR3 comprises 14 residues. The CDR3 region has the DNA TGTGCCATCAGTGCACAGGAGGGGAACTATGGCTACACCTTC. This translates into CAISAQEGNYGYTF.

This chain links TRBV2 with TRBJ1-2; 8 bases map to TRBD1. Germline V lookup: CDR1 SNHLY, CDR2 FYNNEI. V shed 6 bases, J shed 3 bases, and the junction held 6 bases outside the gene matches. This CDR3 is built from 14 residues. The CDR3 loop reads CASRRDRYDYGYTF. Written as DNA, the CDR3 is TGTGCCAGCAGACGGGACAGGTACGACTATGGCTACACCTTC.

This chain links TRBV7-5 with TRBJ2-2; TRBD2 is the table's D call and was not checked against the DNA. TRBV7-5 is an annotated pseudogene. This CDR3 contains 18 residues. CDR3 coding DNA: TGTGCCAGAAGCTTAGGGACTAGCGGGGGCACCTTGAGCGGGGAGCTGTTTTTT. This translates into CARSLGTSGGTLSGELFF.

The CDR3 loop reads CATTVIPGNTEAFF. CDR3 nucleotides: TGTGCCACCACAGTAATCCCGGGAAACACTGAAGCTTTCTTT. The chain uses TRBV19 and TRBJ1-1; the D is unclear. The CDR3 covers 14 residues. V was cut by 10 bases and J by 2 bases, with 17 bases left in between. CDR1 LNHDA and CDR2 SQIVND come from the germline V gene (reference sequence).

The CDR3 DNA sequence: TGTGCCAGCAGCTTAGTACCGGGGACGAACACCGGGGAGCTGTTTTTT. Translated, it gives CASSLVPGTNTGELFF. This chain joins TRBV11-3 and TRBJ2-2; a weak D match, TRBD2 (5 bases). CDR1 and CDR2 from the germline V gene are SGHNT and YENEEA. The CDR3 runs 16 residues. With 1 base removed from V and 0 bases from J, the gap between germline ends came to 9 bases.

The chain recombines TRBV30 with TRBJ1-6; D not certain. The V and J ends lost 1 base and 6 bases respectively, with 13 bases between them. The CDR3 runs 15 residues. Per the germline V gene, CDR1 is GTSNPN and CDR2 is SVGIG (reference sequence). The CDR3 loop reads CAWSGTVPRNSPLHF. DNA of the CDR3: TGTGCCTGGAGTGGTACGGTTCCTCGTAATTCACCCCTCCACTTT.

Here the CDR3 DNA reads TGTGCCAGCAGCTTGGTATGGGGACAGGGAGGCGGCTACACCTTC. It specifies CASSLVWGQGGGYTF. The chain couples TRBV5-6 to TRBJ1-2; 9 bases fit TRBD1. The length of the CDR3 is 15 residues. Germline-derived CDR1 and CDR2 are SGHDT and YYEEEE. V shed 0 bases and J 8 bases; nucleotides not matched to a gene: 8. Full variable domain (outside the CDR3, taken from reference TRBV5-6 and TRBJ1-2): DAGVTQSPTHLIKTRGQQVTLRCSPKSGHDTVSWYQQALGQGPQFIFQYYEEEERQRGNFPDRFSGHQFPNYSSELNVNALLLGDSALYLCASSLVWGQGGGYTFGSGTRLTVV.

The chain is built from TRBV19 and TRBJ1-1; 9 bases are shared with TRBD1. Germline V CDR1 and CDR2: LNHDA, SQIVND (reference sequence). V was clipped by 1 base and J by 6 bases; unmatched bases: 3. There are 14 residues in the CDR3. Here the CDR3 reads CASSIGGQGSEAFF. Written as DNA, the CDR3 is TGTGCCAGTAGTATAGGGGGACAGGGCTCTGAAGCTTTCTTT.

The rearrangement uses TRBV2 and TRBJ2-1; 9 nucleotides align to TRBD2. With V trimmed by 7 bases and J by 9 bases, 10 bases remained unmatched. Germline V lookup: CDR1 SNHLY, CDR2 FYNNEI. The CDR3 covers 14 residues. The CDR3 DNA follows: TGTGCCAGCAACACTTTAGCGGGGGTCGGTGAGCAGTTCTTC. Protein: CASNTLAGVGEQFF.

To note about this clone: This same CDR3 is encoded by further DNA sequences in the sample. The gene calls are TRBV7-8 and TRBJ1-1; D call uncertain. Between the trimmed V and J ends, which lost 1 base and 1 base, there was a span of 4 bases. CDR3 length: 13 amino acids. Per the germline V gene, CDR1 is SGHVS and CDR2 is FQNEAQ. CDR3 in DNA: TGTGCCAGCAGCTTAGGTCAGAACACTGAAGCTTTCTTT. This codes for CASSLGQNTEAFF.